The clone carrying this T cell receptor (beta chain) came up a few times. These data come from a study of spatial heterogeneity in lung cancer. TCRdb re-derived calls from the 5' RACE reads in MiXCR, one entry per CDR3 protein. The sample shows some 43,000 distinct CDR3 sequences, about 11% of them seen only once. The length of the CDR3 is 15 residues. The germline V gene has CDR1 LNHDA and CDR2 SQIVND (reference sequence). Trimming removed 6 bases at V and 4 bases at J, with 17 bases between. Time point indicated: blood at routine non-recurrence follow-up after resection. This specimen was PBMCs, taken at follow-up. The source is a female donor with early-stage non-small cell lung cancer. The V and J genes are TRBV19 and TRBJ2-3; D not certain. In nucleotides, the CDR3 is TGTGCCAGTAGATTCCTGCGTGGTGGTGCAGATACGCAGTATTTT. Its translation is CASRFLRGGADTQYF.